These T cell receptor beta chains were read from a single sample in a study of CD8+CD57+ T cells in acquired aplastic anemia. TCRdb reanalysed the reads using MiXCR and keeps one entry per CDR3 protein. Of about 210,000 distinct CDR3 sequences listed, roughly 35% are singletons. The sample consisted of sorted CD4+, CD8+, or CD8+CD57+ T cells (not recorded which) from PBMCs. Source of these receptors: a human donor in good health, serving as a control. The CDR3 runs from the conserved cysteine through the conserved F or W. D genes are given only for firm matches. A clone size is listed for some rows: how often the clone was seen (once, few, many), or a class if it is expanded.

TGTGCCACCAGCAGAGAGAATCAGGGGAACGCAGATACGCAGTATTTT CATSRENQGNADTQYF . TRBV15 . TRBJ2-3
TGTGCCAGCAGCGGCGGTTTTGGGCGAGCCTACGAGCAGTACTTC CASSGGFGRAYEQYF many TRBV7-2 . TRBJ2-7
TGCGCCAGCAGCCGCCTTGGGGGTGAAGCTTTCTTT CASSRLGGEAFF many TRBV4-1 . TRBJ1-1
TGCAGTGCTAGTGCGGTAGGGGTTTGGGAAAAACTGTTTTTT CSASAVGVWEKLFF . TRBV20-1 . TRBJ1-4
TGTGCCAGTAGTATAGATCCCGGGGGGCCCTGGGAGACCCGGTACTTC CASSIDPGGPWETRYF . TRBV19 . TRBJ2-5
TGTGCCACCAGCCAGGGGCCGGGGACCCAAGAGACCCAGTACTTC CATSQGPGTQETQYF many TRBV15 . TRBJ2-5
TGTGCCAGCAGCGCCTGGGGGTTAGCGCCCCCCCACTTT CASSAWGLAPPHF . TRBV28 . TRBJ1-6
TGCAGTGCGAGGGACAGATTTTATGGCTACACCTTC CSARDRFYGYTF many TRBV20-1 TRBD1 TRBJ1-2
TGCAGTGCTTGGGGACAGGGGCGGTACGAGCAGTACTTC CSAWGQGRYEQYF many TRBV20-1 TRBD1 TRBJ2-7
TGTGCCAGCAGCTTGAATCGGGGAGGGGCAGGGACACCTAATTCACCCCTCCACTTT CASSLNRGGAGTPNSPLHF many TRBV5-4 . TRBJ1-6
TGCAGCGTTGCGCAGGGTGGATACCAAGAGACCCAGTACTTC CSVAQGGYQETQYF many TRBV29-1 . TRBJ2-5
TGTGCCAGCAGCCCGGGACTAGCGGTAGATACGCAGTATTTT CASSPGLAVDTQYF many TRBV7-3 TRBD2 TRBJ2-3
TGTGCCAGCAGCCCAGGGTTTGATGAGCAGTTCTTC CASSPGFDEQFF . TRBV11-2 . TRBJ2-1
TGCAGCCCTATTAACAGGCGTTGGAACACTGAAGCTTTCTTT CSPINRRWNTEAFF many TRBV20-1 . TRBJ1-1
TGTGCCAGCAGCCCAGAAAGAACAGGGGGCCTTGAAGCTTTCTTT CASSPERTGGLEAFF once TRBV3-1 TRBD1 TRBJ1-1